Listed here are 4 T cell receptor beta chains from one sample, sequenced in a study of T cell responses to AZD1222 COVID-19 vaccine. This table comes from immunoSEQ multiplex PCR, and its TCRdb copy is limited to in-frame clones, with some not included. The data show tens of thousands of clones, roughly 90% seen once. This specimen consisted of peripheral blood, obtained 28 days after the second AZD1222 dose. The receptors originated from an adult who received the AZD1222 COVID-19 vaccine.

The V call is TRBV30, the J call TRBJ2-1, with a tentative D call TRBD2 (5 bases). Germline CDR1 GTSNPN, CDR2 SVGIG (reference sequence). V shed 0 bases and J shed 9 bases, with 9 bases lying between them. The CDR3 spans 12 residues. The CDR3 DNA reads as TGTGCCTGGAGTGTACTCGGGGTTGAGCAGTTCTTC. It encodes CAWSVLGVEQFF.

The chain is built from TRBV5-1 and TRBJ2-2, with a weak D call TRBD2 (5 bases). Trimming stripped 0 bases from V and 4 bases from J, with 10 bases between. CDR3 length: 15 residues. Germline CDR1 SGHRS, CDR2 YFSETQ. The CDR3 nucleotides read TGCGCCAGCAGCTTGGTGGGTGAGGGCACCGGGGAGCTGTTTTTT. This gives the protein CASSLVGEGTGELFF.

This clone was seen once. The rearrangement uses TRBV6-5 and TRBJ2-1; TRBD1 agrees at 9 bases. After removal of 4 bases from V and 7 bases from J, the junction contained 11 bases not matched to a gene. Germline CDR1 reads MNHEY; CDR2 reads SVGAGI. This CDR3 spans 16 amino acids. CDR3 protein: CASSSPQGAKTNEQFF. Written as DNA, the CDR3 is TGTGCCAGCAGTTCCCCACAGGGGGCTAAGACGAATGAGCAGTTCTTC.

This sequence joins TRBV5-6 and TRBJ1-1; no clear D. The CDR3 totals 18 residues. V was trimmed by 2 bases and J by 1 base, leaving 21 bases between them. Germline V gene data show CDR1 as SGHDT and CDR2 as YYEEEE. The CDR3 DNA follows: TGTGCCAGCAGCTTTTTCCGTAGTGCCCCGGTTGGGAACACTGAAGCTTTCTTT. This gives the protein CASSFFRSAPVGNTEAFF.